The clone carrying this T cell receptor (beta chain) was picked up a small number of times. Time point here: persistent/refractory GD, antithyroid drugs over 5 years with positive TRAb. Following extraction of RNA from PBMCs, that RNA was used to make the TCR library. Blood from the periphery, approximately 10 milliliters in all, was drawn into EDTA tubes. The sample is drawn from a study of regulatory T cells in long-lasting Graves disease. For TCR beta, libraries came from iRepertoire HTBI primers and Arm-PCR of CDR3 regions. Each CDR3 protein is one row after TCRdb ran MiXCR on the multiplex PCR reads. The table lists 420,000 or so distinct CDR3 sequences, less than 25% of them singletons. The ends were cut back, 0 bases at V and 4 bases at J, with 7 bases in the middle. CDR3 length equals 13 residues. CDR1 and CDR2 from the germline V gene are SGHRS and YFSETQ.

This clonotype originated in a female donor with Graves disease. This material consisted of peripheral blood mononuclear cells (PBMCs), taken when the disease was refractory, from a patient treated with antithyroid drugs. This rearrangement joins TRBV5-1 to TRBJ1-1; unclear D gene. In DNA form, the CDR3 reads TGCGCCAGCAGCTTGGAAATGAGCACTGAAGCTTTCTTT. It specifies CASSLEMSTEAFF.